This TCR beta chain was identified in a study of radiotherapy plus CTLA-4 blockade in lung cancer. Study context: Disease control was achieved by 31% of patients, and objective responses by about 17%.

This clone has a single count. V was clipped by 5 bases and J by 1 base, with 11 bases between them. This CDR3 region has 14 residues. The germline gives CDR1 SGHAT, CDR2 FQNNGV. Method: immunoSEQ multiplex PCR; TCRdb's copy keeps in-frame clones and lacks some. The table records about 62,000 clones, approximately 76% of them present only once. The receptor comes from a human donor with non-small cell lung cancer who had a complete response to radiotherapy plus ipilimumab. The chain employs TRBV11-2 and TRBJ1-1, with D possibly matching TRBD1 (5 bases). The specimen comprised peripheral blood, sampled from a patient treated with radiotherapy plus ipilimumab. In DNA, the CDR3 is TGTGCCAGCAGCAAAAGGGGATCGAACACTGAAGCTTTCTTT. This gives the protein CASSKRGSNTEAFF.